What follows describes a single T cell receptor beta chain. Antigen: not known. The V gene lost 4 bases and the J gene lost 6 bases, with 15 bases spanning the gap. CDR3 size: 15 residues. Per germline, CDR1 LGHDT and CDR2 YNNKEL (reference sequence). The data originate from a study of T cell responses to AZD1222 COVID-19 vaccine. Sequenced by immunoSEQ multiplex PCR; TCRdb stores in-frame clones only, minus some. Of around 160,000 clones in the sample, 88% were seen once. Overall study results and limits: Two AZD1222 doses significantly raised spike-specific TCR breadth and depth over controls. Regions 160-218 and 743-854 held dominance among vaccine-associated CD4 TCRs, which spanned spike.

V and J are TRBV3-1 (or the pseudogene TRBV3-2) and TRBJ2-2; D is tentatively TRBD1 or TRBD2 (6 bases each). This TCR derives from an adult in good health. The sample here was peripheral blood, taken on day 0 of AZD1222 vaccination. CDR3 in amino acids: CASSLDRSGAGELFF. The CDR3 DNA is TGTGCCAGCAGCCTGGACAGATCGGGGGCCGGGGAGCTGTTTTTT.